The TCR beta chain under discussion was sequenced for a study of post-analysis software for immune sequencing data. Study as a whole: As for disease course, relapsing-remitting, secondary progressive and progressive-relapsing multiple sclerosis were all included.

Every TCR beta cDNA library bore unique molecular identifiers. It was from about 0.98 to 11 million T cells that approximately 500,000 cDNA molecules came. TCRdb recomputed calls from the PCR reads with MiXCR, one row per CDR3 protein. Here the sample spans hundreds of thousands of distinct CDR3 sequences, about 32% being singletons. CDR3 size: 13 residues. The germline gives CDR1 SQVTM, CDR2 ANQGSEA. As concerns this clonotype: Its specificity is not known. A clone one base away is much larger, so this may be a read error.

Study conclusions and caveats: The study found significantly lower normalized Chao1 diversity in multiple sclerosis patients than in controls. By F measure, strong co-clustering occurred among samples prepared in the same batch. Five or six TRBV segments were more frequent in patients than controls; TRBV5-6, TRBV5-1 and TRBV20-1 belonged to this group.

This chain links TRBV29-1 with TRBJ2-1; 12 bases map to TRBD2. The assigned J gene may be wrong: the sequence end matches TRBJ2-7 better. The TCR comes from a girl aged 5-17 years with multiple sclerosis. Sample: blood. CDR3 DNA sequence: TGCAGCGTCGCTAGCGGGGGGGACAATGAGCAGTACTTC. Protein sequence: CSVASGGDNEQYF.